This T cell receptor (beta chain) was sequenced during a study of T cell repertoires and HLA-DP antigens. Points from the study as a whole: Against one allele, clones undetected before culture averaged approximately 35%; against the other, roughly 51%.

The primer mix covered 54 TRBV segments and 13 TRBJ segments. Data came from immunoSEQ multiplex PCR; TCRdb stores just in-frame clones and leaves some out. The table records thousands of clones, approximately 69% of them present only once. Trimming left V 2 bases short and J 7 bases short, with 9 bases between. The CDR3 is made up of 13 amino acids. The germline gives CDR1 SGHAT, CDR2 FQNNGV. After about 15 days' expansion, CD4+ cells were restimulated 20 to 30 h with HeLa expressing allogeneic DPB1. Retrovirally transduced HeLa cells with HLA-DPA1/DPB1, HLA-DM, invariant chain and CD80 served as stimulators.

Sample: CD137- CD4+ T cells from cultured PBMCs. This sequence was found in a man in his fifties or sixties in good health and CMV-seronegative. This chain links TRBV11-2 with TRBJ2-1, with D perhaps matching TRBD2 (7 bases). This chain's CDR3 is CASSLRGANEQFF. The DNA for the CDR3 is TGTGCCAGCAGCTTACGGGGGGCAAATGAGCAGTTCTTC.